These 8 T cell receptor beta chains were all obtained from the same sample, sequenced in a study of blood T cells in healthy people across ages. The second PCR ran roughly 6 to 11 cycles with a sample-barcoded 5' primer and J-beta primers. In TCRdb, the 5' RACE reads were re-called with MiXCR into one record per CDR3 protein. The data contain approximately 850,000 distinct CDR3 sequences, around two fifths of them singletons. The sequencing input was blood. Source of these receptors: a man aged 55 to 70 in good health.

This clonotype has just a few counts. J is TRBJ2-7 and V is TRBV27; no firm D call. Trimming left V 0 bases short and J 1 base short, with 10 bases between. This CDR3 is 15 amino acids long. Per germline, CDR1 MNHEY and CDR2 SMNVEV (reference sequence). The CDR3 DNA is TGTGCCAGCAGTTTATCCCCTATTGGTTCCTACGAGCAGTACTTC. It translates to CASSLSPIGSYEQYF.

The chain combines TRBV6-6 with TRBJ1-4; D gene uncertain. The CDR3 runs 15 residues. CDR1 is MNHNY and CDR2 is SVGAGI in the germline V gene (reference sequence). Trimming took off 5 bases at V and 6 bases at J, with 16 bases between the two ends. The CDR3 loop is CASSDRGGFDEKLFF. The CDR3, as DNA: TGTGCCAGCAGTGATCGGGGAGGGTTTGATGAAAAACTGTTTTTT.

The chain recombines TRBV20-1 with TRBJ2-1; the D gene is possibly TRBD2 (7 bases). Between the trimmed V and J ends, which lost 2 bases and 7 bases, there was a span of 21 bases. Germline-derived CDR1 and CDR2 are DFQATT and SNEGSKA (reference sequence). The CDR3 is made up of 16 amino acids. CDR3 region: CSARIVGGRSRNEQFF. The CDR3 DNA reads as TGCAGTGCTAGAATCGTCGGGGGGCGATCGAGGAATGAGCAGTTCTTC.

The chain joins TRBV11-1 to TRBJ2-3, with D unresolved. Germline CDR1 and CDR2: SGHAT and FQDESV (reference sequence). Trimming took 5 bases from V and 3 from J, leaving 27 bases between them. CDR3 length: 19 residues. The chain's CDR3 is CASSRSAGWVQDFTDTQYF. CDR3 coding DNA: TGTGCCAGCAGCCGCTCCGCTGGGTGGGTCCAAGACTTTACAGATACGCAGTATTTT.

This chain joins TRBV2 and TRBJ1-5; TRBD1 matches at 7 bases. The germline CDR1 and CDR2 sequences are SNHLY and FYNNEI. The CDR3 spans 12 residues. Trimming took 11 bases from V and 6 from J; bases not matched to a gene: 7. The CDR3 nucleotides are TGTGCCCGCACAGGGGATTTTCAGCCCCAGCATTTT. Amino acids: CARTGDFQPQHF.

The CDR3 here is CASSSPGSEGTDTQYF. As DNA, the CDR3 is TGTGCCAGCAGCTCCCCGGGGAGCGAAGGCACAGATACGCAGTATTTT. The chain is built from TRBV7-2 and TRBJ2-3; tentatively, D is TRBD2 (5 bases). The CDR3 is 16 amino acids. Germline CDR1 SGHTA, CDR2 FQGNSA. Trimming pared 4 bases from V and 1 base from J, leaving 15 bases between.

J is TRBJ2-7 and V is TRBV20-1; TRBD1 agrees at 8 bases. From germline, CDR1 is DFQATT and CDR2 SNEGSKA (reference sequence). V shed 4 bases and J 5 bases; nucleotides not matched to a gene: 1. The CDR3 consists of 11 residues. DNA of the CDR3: TGCAGTGCTAACAGGGGGGACGAGCAGTACTTC. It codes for CSANRGDEQYF.

The CDR3 here is CASSPLGGSIGYNEQFF. DNA for the CDR3: TGTGCCAGCAGCCCCTTGGGAGGGTCGATCGGATACAATGAGCAGTTCTTC. The V call is TRBV3-1, the J call TRBJ2-1; 7 bases map to TRBD2. The germline V gene encodes CDR1 LGHDT and CDR2 YNNKEL (reference sequence). This CDR3 is 17 amino acids long. V lost 4 bases and J lost 4; bases outside the gene matches: 13.